This TCR beta chain was sequenced for a study of blood T cell repertoires in COVID-19. Across the study: From the United States, Italy and Spain came samples of acute and convalescent COVID-19. In each case, the material was cDNA or gDNA derived from T cells, B-cell-depleted T cells, or PBMCs.

This clone was observed once. Assay used: immunoSEQ multiplex PCR; TCRdb lists only in-frame clones, some missing. The sample records roughly 68,000 clones, 80% to 90% being singletons. The V end was cut by 5 bases, the J end by 7 bases, with 14 bases between. CDR3 size: 13 residues. Germline V gene data show CDR1 as SGHTA and CDR2 as FQGNSA. Sequencing was carried out using peripheral blood. This clonotype was sampled from a woman in her sixties or seventies with COVID-19, enrolled during active disease. This chain uses TRBV7-2 with TRBJ2-5; D is unclear. This CDR3 is CASSPSVIPTQYF. Written as DNA, the CDR3 is TGTGCCAGCAGCCCCTCCGTAATCCCGACCCAGTACTTC.